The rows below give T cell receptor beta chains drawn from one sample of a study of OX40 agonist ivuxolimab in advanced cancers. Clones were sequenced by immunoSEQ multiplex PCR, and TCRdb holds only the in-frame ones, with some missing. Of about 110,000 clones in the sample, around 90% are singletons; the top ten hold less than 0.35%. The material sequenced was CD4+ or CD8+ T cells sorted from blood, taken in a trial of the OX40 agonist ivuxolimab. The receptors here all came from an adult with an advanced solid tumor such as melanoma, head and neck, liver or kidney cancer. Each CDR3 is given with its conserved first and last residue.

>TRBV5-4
CASSLVAGGIGETQYF
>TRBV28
CASSLMTGELFF
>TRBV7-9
CASSLAGWEAQYF
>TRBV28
CASNGVFTSTYEQYF
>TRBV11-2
CASSPRTGGNTIYF
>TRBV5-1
CASSLGDRGSRYTF
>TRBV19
CASSTSGNRGDEQFF
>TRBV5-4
CASSFWSSYTF
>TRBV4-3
CASSRGSFNTDTQYF
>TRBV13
CASSLVLGANGFSTGNTIYF
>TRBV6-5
CASSFTRFYNEQFF
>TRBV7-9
CASTTQGGNGYTF
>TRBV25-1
CASSEFSGHYTGELFF
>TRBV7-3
CASSSSTDTQYF
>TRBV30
CAWSVGTGPAGNQPQHF
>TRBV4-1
CASSRLKGDQPQHF
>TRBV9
CASSVLSGTGELFF
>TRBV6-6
CASSLTGTEGYTF
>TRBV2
CASSEGAGGYTF
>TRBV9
CASSVGSTGYSPLHF
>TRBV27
CASSLQGIAGNTIYF
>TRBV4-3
CASSILRTDTQYF
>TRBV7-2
CASSFPERGHTEAFF
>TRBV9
CASSVEGRPNEKLFF
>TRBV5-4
CASSVATLPREQFF
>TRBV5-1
CASSLGTDSYEQYF
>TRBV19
CASSIDLAGGGETQYF
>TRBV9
CASSVGAGSSYNEQFF
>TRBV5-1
CASRGTSGRNEQFF
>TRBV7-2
CASSLVLETSSYNEQFF
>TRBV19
CASSIGPGLAGEQYF
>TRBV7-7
CASSWDWSYEQYF